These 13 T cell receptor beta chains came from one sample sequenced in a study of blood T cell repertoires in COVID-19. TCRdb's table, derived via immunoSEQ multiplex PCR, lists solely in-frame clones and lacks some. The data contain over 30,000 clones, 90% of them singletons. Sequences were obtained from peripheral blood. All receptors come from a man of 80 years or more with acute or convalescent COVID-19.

The CDR3 loop reads CASSSIPQGAYTF. CDR3 nucleotide sequence: TGTGCCAGCAGCTCAATTCCCCAGGGGGCTTACACCTTC. The V call is TRBV11-2, the J call TRBJ1-2, with 8 bases lining up with TRBD1. This CDR3 contains 13 residues. Germline lookup yields CDR1 SGHAT and CDR2 FQNNGV. V shed 4 bases, J shed 11 bases, and the junction held 9 bases outside the gene matches.

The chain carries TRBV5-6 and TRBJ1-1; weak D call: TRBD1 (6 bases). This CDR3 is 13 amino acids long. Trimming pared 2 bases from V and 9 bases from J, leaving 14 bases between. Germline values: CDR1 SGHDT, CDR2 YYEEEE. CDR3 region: CASSFLGGAKAFF. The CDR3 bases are TGTGCCAGCAGCTTCTTAGGGGGGGCAAAAGCTTTCTTT.

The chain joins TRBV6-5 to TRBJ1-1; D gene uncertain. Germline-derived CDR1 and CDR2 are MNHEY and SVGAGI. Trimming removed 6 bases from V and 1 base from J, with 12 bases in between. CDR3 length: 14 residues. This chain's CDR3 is CASRDAGGNTEAFF. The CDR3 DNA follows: TGTGCCAGCAGGGACGCCGGAGGGAACACTGAAGCTTTCTTT.

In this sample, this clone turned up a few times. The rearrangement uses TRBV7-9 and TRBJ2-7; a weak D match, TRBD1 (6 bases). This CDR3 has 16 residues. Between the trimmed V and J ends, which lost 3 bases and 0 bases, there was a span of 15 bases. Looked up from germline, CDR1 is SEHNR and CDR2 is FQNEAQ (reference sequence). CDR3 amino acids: CASSLARGPRSYEQYF. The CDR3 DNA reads TGTGCCAGCAGCTTGGCCAGGGGCCCCCGCTCCTACGAGCAGTACTTC.

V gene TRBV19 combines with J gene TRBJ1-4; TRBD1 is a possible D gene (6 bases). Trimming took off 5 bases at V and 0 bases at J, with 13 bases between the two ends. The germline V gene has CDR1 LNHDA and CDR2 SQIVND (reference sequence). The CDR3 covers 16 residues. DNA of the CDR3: TGTGCCAGTAGTCCCTCCCAGGGGTCAACTAATGAAAAACTGTTTTTT. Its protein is CASSPSQGSTNEKLFF. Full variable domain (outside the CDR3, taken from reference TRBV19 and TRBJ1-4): DGGITQSPKYLFRKEGQNVTLSCEQNLNHDAMYWYRQDPGQGLRLIYYSQIVNDFQKGDIAEGYSVSREKKESFPLTVTSAQKNPTAFYLCASSPSQGSTNEKLFFGSGTQLSVL.

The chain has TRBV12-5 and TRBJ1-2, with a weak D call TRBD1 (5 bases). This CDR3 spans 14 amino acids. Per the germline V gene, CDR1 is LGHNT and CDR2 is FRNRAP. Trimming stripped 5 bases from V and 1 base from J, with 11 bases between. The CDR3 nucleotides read TGTGCTAGTGGTGCAGGGTCTCATAACTATGGCTACACCTTC. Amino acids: CASGAGSHNYGYTF.

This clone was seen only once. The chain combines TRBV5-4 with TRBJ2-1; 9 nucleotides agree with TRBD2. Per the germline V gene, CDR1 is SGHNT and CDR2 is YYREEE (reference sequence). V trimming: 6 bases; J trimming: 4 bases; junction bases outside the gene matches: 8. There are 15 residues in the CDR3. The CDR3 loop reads CASTDAGGSYNEQFF. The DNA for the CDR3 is TGTGCCAGCACCGACGCGGGAGGGTCTTACAATGAGCAGTTCTTC. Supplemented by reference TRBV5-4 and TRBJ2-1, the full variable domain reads ETGVTQSPTHLIKTRGQQVTLRCSSQSGHNTVSWYQQALGQGPQFIFQYYREEENGRGNFPPRFSGLQFPNYSSELNVNALELDDSALYLCASTDAGGSYNEQFFGPGTRLTVL.

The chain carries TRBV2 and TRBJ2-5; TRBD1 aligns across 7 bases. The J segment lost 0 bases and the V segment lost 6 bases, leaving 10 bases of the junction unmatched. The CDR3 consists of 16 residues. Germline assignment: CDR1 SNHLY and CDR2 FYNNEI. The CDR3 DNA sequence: TGTGCCAGCAGCCTTAGACAGGGAGTAAACCAAGAGACCCAGTACTTC. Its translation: CASSLRQGVNQETQYF. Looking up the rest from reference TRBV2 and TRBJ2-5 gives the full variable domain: EPEVTQTPSHQVTQMGQEVILRCVPISNHLYFYWYRQILGQKVEFLVSFYNNEISEKSEIFDDQFSVERPDGSNFTLKIRSTKLEDSAMYFCASSLRQGVNQETQYFGPGTRLLVL.

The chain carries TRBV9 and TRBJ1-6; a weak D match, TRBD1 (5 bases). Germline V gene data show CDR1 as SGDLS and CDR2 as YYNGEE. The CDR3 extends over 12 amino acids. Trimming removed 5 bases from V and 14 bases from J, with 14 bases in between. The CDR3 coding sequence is TGTGCCAGCAGAAACACCGGGGGGACCCTCCACTTT. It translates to CASRNTGGTLHF.

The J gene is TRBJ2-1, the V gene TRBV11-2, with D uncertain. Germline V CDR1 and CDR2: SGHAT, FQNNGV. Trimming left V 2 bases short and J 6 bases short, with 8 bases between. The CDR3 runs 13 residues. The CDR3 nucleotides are TGTGCCAGCAGCTTAAACAGTATCAATGAGCAGTTCTTC. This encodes CASSLNSINEQFF.

Here the CDR3 DNA reads TGTGCCAGCAGTTATGGACAGAATGAAAAACTGTTTTTT. Its protein product is CASSYGQNEKLFF. The V call is TRBV2, the J call TRBJ1-4, with D tentatively TRBD1 (6 bases). There are 13 residues in the CDR3. Germline CDR1 SNHLY, CDR2 FYNNEI. V shed 5 bases and J shed 5 bases, with 9 bases lying between them.

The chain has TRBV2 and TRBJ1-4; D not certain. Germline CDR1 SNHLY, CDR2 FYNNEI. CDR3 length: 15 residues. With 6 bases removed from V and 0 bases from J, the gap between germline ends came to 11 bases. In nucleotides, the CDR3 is TGTGCCAGCAGCCGGGAGGTTGCAACTAATGAAAAACTGTTTTTT. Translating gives CASSREVATNEKLFF.

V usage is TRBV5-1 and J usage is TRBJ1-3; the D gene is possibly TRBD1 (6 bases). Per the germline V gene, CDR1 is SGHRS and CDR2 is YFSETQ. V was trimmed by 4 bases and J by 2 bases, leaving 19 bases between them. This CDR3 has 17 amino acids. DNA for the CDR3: TGCGCCAGCAGCACTCAACAGGGTGGAGTGGCTGGAAACACCATATATTTT. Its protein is CASSTQQGGVAGNTIYF.